This T cell receptor (beta chain) is from a study of T cell responses to AZD1222 COVID-19 vaccine. CDR3 length: 14 amino acids. Between the trimmed V and J ends, which lost 6 bases and 1 base, there was a span of 12 bases. CDR1 and CDR2 (germline): KGHSH, LQKENI. As to this clone: Its specificity is not known. The same CDR3 can be traced to other DNA sequences in this sample.

The repertoire was sequenced with immunoSEQ multiplex PCR; TCRdb's copy has only in-frame clones and lacks some. The table lists 160,000 or so clones, over 75% of them singletons. The study, taken as a whole, reports: Vaccine-associated CD4 TCRs ranged over spike, dominating at 160-218 and 743-854. Spike-specific TCR breadth and depth grew following two AZD1222 doses.

The chain links TRBV18 to TRBJ2-5; D may be TRBD2 (6 bases). The specimen was peripheral blood, collected 28 days after the second AZD1222 dose. This clonotype was sampled from an adult who received the AZD1222 COVID-19 vaccine. Written as DNA, the CDR3 is TGTGCCAGCTCCCCCCTGGGGGGCCAAGAGACCCAGTACTTC. Translated, it gives CASSPLGGQETQYF.